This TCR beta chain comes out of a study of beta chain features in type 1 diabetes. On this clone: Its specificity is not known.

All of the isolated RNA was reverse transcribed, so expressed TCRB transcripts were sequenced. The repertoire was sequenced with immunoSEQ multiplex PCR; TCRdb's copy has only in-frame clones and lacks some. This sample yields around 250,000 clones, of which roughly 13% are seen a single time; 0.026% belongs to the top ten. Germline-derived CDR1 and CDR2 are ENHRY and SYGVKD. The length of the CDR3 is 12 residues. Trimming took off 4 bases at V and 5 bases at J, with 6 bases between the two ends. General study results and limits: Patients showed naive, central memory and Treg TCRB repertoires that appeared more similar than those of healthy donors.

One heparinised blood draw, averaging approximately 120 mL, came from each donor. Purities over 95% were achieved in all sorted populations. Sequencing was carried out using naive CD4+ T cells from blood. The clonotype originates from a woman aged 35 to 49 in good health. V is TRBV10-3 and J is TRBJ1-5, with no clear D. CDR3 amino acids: CAISGGDQPQHF. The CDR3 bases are TGTGCCATCAGTGGTGGAGATCAGCCCCAGCATTTT.